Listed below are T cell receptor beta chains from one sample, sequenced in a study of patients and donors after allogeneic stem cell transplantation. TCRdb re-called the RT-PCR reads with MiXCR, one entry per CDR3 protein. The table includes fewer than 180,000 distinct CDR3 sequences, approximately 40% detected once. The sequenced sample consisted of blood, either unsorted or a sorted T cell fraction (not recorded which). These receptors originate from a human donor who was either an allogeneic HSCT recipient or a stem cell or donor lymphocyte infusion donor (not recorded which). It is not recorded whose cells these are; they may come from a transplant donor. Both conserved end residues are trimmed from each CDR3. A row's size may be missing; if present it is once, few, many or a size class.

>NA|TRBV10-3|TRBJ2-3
AIGSGHTDTQY
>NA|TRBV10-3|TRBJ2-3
AAGASQNGDTQY
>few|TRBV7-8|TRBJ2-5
ASSFTGDTQETQY
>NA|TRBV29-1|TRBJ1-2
SVDDSPKNYGYT
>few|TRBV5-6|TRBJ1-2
ASSGGNYGYT
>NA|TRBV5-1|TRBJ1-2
ASSLWLDRGQSNYGYT
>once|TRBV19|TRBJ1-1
ASRLLASQAEAF
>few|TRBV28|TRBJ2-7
ASRPTGPYYEQY
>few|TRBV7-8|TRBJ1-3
ASSPLTLGSGNTIY
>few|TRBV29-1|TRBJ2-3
SVEELAADTQY
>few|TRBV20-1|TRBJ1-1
SARDGTANTEAF
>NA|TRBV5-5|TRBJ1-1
ASRSGAMNTEAF
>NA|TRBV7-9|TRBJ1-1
ASSFRGPSTEAF
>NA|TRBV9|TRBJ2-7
ASSVGGQGGSYEQY
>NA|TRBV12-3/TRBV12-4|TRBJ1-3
ASSPGTGRNTIY
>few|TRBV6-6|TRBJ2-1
ASSPHSGGVYNEQF
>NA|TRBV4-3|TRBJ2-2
ASSQVGGNTGELF
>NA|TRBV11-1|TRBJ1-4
ASSWGQGRNEKLF
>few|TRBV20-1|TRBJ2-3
SAAGLAGVTDTQY
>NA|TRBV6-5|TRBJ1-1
ASSYSVQNTEAF
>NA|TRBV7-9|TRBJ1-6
ASSPGRDNSPLH
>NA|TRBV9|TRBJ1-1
ASSAWKMNTEAF
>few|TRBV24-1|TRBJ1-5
ATSDFAGTGHQPQH
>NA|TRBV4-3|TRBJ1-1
ASSLGTQGLNTEAF
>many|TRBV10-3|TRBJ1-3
AISESGTGNTIY
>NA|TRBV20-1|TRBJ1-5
SATPIISSNQPQH
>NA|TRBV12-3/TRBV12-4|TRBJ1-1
ASSFFGTGVYTEAF
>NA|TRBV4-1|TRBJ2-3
ASRPISGASTDTQY
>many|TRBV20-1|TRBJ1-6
SARQFGTGQFYNSPLH
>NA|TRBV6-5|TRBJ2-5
ASSLGGDPPPQETQY
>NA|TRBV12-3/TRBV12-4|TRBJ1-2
ASNQYLDPGGYT
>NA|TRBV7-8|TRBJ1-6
ASSLAGDSSSPLH
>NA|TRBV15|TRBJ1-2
ATSRAQGEGYT
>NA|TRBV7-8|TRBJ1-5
ASSSLLGTGQPQH
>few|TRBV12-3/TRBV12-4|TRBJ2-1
ASSLEALAGGRGNEQF
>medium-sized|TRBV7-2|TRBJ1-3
ASSPLTSGNTIY
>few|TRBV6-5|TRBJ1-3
ASSWTPFGNTIY
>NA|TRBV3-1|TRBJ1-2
ASSFDRDHT
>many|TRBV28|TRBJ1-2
ASSSTTGRDYGYT
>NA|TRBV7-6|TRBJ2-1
ASSSHSYNEQF
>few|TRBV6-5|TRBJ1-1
ASSYDLGANTEAF
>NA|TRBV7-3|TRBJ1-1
ASSHDGKDTEAF
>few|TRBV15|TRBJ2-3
ATRASGGLDTQY
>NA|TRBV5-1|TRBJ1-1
ASFRGQGNTEAF
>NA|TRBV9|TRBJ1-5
ASSGGQALSNQPQH
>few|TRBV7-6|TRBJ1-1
ASRSSGANTEAF
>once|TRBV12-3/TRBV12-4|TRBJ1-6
ASSLEGWAGGSPLH
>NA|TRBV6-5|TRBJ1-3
ASGGILTPSSGNTIY
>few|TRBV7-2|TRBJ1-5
ASSLRTYQPQH
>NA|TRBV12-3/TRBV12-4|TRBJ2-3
ASSLGTSGGATDTQY
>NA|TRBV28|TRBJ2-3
ASSFDHSTDTQY
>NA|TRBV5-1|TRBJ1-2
ASSFGGQGGLNYGYT